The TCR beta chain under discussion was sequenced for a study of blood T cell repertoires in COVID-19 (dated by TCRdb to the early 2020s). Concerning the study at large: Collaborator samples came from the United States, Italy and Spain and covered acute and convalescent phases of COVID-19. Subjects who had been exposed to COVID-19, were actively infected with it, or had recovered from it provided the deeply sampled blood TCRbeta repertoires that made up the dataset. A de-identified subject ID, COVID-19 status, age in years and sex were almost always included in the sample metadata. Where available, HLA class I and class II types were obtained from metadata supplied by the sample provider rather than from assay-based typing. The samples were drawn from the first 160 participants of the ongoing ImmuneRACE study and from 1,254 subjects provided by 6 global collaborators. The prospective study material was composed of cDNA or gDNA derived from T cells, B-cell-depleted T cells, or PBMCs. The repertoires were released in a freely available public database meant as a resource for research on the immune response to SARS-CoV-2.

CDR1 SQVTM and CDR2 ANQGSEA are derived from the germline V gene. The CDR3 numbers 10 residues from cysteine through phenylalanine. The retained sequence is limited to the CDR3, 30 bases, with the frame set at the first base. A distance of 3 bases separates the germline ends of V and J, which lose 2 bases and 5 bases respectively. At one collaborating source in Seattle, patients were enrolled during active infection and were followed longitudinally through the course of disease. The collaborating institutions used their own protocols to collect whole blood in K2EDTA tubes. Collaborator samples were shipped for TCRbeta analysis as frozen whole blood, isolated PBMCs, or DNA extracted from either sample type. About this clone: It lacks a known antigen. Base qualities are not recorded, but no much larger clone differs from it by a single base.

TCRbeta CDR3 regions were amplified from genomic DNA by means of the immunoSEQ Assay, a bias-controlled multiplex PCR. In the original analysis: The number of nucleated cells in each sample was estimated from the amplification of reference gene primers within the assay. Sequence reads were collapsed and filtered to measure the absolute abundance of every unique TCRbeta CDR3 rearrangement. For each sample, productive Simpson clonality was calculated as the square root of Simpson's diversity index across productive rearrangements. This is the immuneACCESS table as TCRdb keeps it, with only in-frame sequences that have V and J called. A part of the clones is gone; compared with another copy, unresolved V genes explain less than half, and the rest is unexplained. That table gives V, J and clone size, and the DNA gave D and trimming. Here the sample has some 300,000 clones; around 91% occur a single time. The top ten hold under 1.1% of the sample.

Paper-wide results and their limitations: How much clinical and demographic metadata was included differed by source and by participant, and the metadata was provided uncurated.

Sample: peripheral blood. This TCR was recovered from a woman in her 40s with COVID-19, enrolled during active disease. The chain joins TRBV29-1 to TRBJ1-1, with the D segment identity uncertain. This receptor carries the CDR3 CSVEYTEAFF. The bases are TGCAGCGTTGAATATACTGAAGCTTTCTTT.